These 27 T cell receptor beta chains came from one sample sequenced in a study of cytomegalovirus exposure and HLA in healthy donors. 60 Vbeta and 13 Jbeta primers were used in PCR. Sequencing used immunoSEQ multiplex PCR; TCRdb keeps in-frame clones, though not all of them. This sample has 60,000 to 70,000 clones; approximately 81% occur once, and the top ten carry 2.5% to 3%. Source material: PBMCs. These receptors were obtained from a woman aged 25 to 45 in good health and CMV-seronegative.

V gene TRBV30 combines with J gene TRBJ1-2; D remains unclear. The CDR3 contains 13 residues. The ends were cut back, 0 bases at V and 4 bases at J, with 9 bases in the middle. CDR1 and CDR2 (germline): GTSNPN, SVGIG (reference sequence). The CDR3 region is CAWSVLRGYGYTF. The CDR3 bases are TGTGCCTGGAGTGTACTACGGGGCTATGGCTACACCTTC.

Concerning this clone itself: In the same sample, other DNA sequences code for this CDR3. This sequence joins TRBV5-1 and TRBJ1-1, with a weak D call TRBD1 (5 bases). CDR1 SGHRS and CDR2 YFSETQ come from the germline V gene. V was clipped by 5 bases and J by 6 bases, with 23 bases between them. The CDR3 spans 16 residues. The CDR3 DNA follows: TGCGCCAGCAGTCCGCAACAAGACAGTAAATTTTCTGAAGCTTTCTTT. This translates into CASSPQQDSKFSEAFF.

The CDR3: CASRYETLTPGYEQYF. As DNA, the CDR3 is TGTGCCAGCCGTTACGAGACGTTAACACCAGGGTACGAGCAGTACTTC. The chain carries TRBV2 and TRBJ2-5; weak D call: TRBD1 (5 bases). The last part of the DNA fits TRBJ2-7 better; the J call may be wrong. The CDR3 runs to 16 residues. Germline values: CDR1 SNHLY, CDR2 FYNNEI.

This chain connects TRBV4-3 to TRBJ2-3; 9 bases align to TRBD1. Germline assignment: CDR1 LGHNA and CDR2 YSLEER. With V trimmed by 0 bases and J by 7 bases, 11 bases remained unmatched. The CDR3 sequence is 17 residues long. For the CDR3, the DNA is TGCGCCAGCAGCCAAGAACCGACAGGGGGGAACGGGCATACGCAGTATTTT. Protein sequence: CASSQEPTGGNGHTQYF.

Here the CDR3 DNA reads TGTGCCTGGAGTGGGAGCTCGGCTAATGAAAAACTGTTTTTT. Its translation is CAWSGSSANEKLFF. V gene TRBV30 combines with J gene TRBJ1-4; D is unresolved. V lost 1 base, J lost 3 bases, and 9 bases lay in between. The germline CDR1 and CDR2 sequences are GTSNPN and SVGIG (reference sequence). This CDR3 region has 14 residues.

The chain is built from TRBV5-6 and TRBJ2-7; 9 bases align to TRBD1. V trimming: 4 bases; J trimming: 6 bases; junction bases outside the gene matches: 11. Germline CDR1 reads SGHDT; CDR2 reads YYEEEE. The CDR3 loop spans 15 amino acids. CDR3 nucleotide sequence: TGTGCCAGCAGCGATGATACAGGGGGCTCGAGCGAGCAGTACTTC. It codes for CASSDDTGGSSEQYF.

This clone has only a few counts. This chain links TRBV19 with TRBJ2-7, with D possibly matching TRBD1 (5 bases). Germline CDR1 LNHDA, CDR2 SQIVND (reference sequence). Between the trimmed V and J ends, which lost 4 bases and 2 bases, there was a span of 12 bases. CDR3 length equals 14 residues. Here the CDR3 DNA reads TGTGCCAGTAGTAATCCAGGGATTACCTACGAGCAGTACTTC. Protein: CASSNPGITYEQYF.

The CDR3 protein is CASSQDQGAGGNTIYF. DNA for the CDR3: TGCGCCAGCAGCCAAGATCAGGGGGCGGGTGGAAACACCATATATTTT. V and J are TRBV4-1 and TRBJ1-3; 8 bases line up with TRBD1. The V segment lost 0 bases and the J segment 3 bases; nucleotides outside the gene matches: 4. The CDR3 runs 16 residues. The germline V gene encodes CDR1 MGHRA and CDR2 YSYEKL.

This chain links TRBV23-1 with TRBJ2-5, with TRBD2 matching 9 bases. TRBV23-1 counts as an open reading frame of uncertain function. This CDR3 comprises 15 residues. The V and J ends lost 2 bases and 6 bases, in that order; junction bases with no gene match: 7. CDR3 DNA: TGCGCCAGCAGTCAACTAGCGGGGAATCGGAAGACCCAGTACTTC. This codes for CASSQLAGNRKTQYF.

V and J are TRBV27 and TRBJ1-2; 9 nucleotides match TRBD1. Germline CDR1 and CDR2: MNHEY and SMNVEV (reference sequence). This CDR3 contains 15 residues. V lost 5 bases and J lost 8; bases outside the gene matches: 12. In DNA form, the CDR3 reads TGTGCCAGCAGTCCCGGTATCGGACAGGGGTTCGGCTACACCTTC. This translates into CASSPGIGQGFGYTF.

The genes are TRBV11-3 and TRBJ1-3; D gene ambiguous. The germline V and J ends were trimmed by 4 bases and 0 bases, with 7 bases remaining between them. The germline gives CDR1 SGHNT, CDR2 YENEEA. The CDR3 has 14 residues. CDR3 loop: CASSSRSSGNTIYF. The CDR3 DNA follows: TGTGCCAGCAGCTCGAGAAGCTCTGGAAACACCATATATTTT.

V usage is TRBV11-2 and J usage is TRBJ1-5; D is possibly TRBD1 (5 bases). CDR1 and CDR2 from the germline V gene are SGHAT and FQNNGV. V was clipped by 1 base and J by 7 bases, with 8 bases between them. This CDR3 is built from 13 residues. The CDR3 DNA sequence: TGTGCCAGCAGCTTAGGGGGGGGACAGCCCCAGCATTTT. The encoded protein is CASSLGGGQPQHF.

This clone was counted a few times. The chain has TRBV9 and TRBJ2-7, with 7 bases matching TRBD1. CDR1 is SGDLS, CDR2 YYNGEE, per germline. The CDR3 consists of 15 residues. Trimming cost V 4 bases and J 3 bases; bases outside gene matches: 10. The DNA for the CDR3 is TGTGCCAGCAGCTTCCAGCCGGGACAGAGCTACGAGCAGTACTTC. Translating it yields CASSFQPGQSYEQYF.

The CDR3 here is CASSPGLAGGEDIQYF. CDR3 nucleotides: TGTGCCAGCAGCCCCGGACTAGCGGGCGGTGAAGACATTCAGTACTTC. The rearrangement links TRBV5-4 to TRBJ2-4, with 11 bases matching TRBD2. Per germline, CDR1 SGHNT and CDR2 YYREEE (reference sequence). Germline trimming cut 4 bases from V and 8 bases from J; bases unmatched to any gene: 11. The CDR3 extends over 16 amino acids.

This clone was detected once. The chain is built from TRBV19 and TRBJ1-1; no reliable D call. The V and J ends lost 1 base and 1 base respectively, with 10 bases between them. The CDR3 has 15 amino acids. Germline assignment: CDR1 LNHDA and CDR2 SQIVND (reference sequence). The chain's CDR3 is CASSIGLGQNTEAFF. The CDR3 DNA reads TGTGCCAGTAGTATAGGCCTTGGGCAGAACACTGAAGCTTTCTTT.

The V gene is TRBV5-5, the J gene TRBJ1-2; the match to TRBD1 covers 12 bases. V was clipped by 2 bases and J by 6 bases; unmatched bases: 5. CDR3 length: 15 amino acids. Per the germline V gene, CDR1 is SGHKS and CDR2 is YYEKEE (reference sequence). The CDR3 DNA reads as TGTGCCAGCAGCTTACCGGGACAGGGGGCTAATGGCTACACCTTC. Amino acid sequence: CASSLPGQGANGYTF.

CDR3 nucleotide sequence: TGCGCCAGCAGCCCTACGTTCCGGGGGGCCGGGAACACTGAAGCTTTCTTT. This sequence encodes CASSPTFRGAGNTEAFF. The chain combines TRBV4-1 with TRBJ1-1; a possible D gene is TRBD1 (6 bases). The length of the CDR3 is 17 residues. V lost 4 bases and J 1 base, leaving 19 bases between the germline ends. Germline V gene lookup returns CDR1 MGHRA and CDR2 YSYEKL.

This clone appeared a single time. This chain joins TRBV5-1 and TRBJ2-7; 10 bases are a match to TRBD1. CDR1 and CDR2 (germline): SGHRS, YFSETQ. The CDR3 is made up of 15 amino acids. V lost 1 base, J lost 1 base, and 2 bases stayed unmatched. The CDR3 DNA follows: TGCGCCAGCAGCTTGTGGGACAGGGGATCCTACGAGCAGTACTTC. Its protein product is CASSLWDRGSYEQYF. Complete variable domain (other parts from reference TRBV5-1 and TRBJ2-7): KAGVTQTPRYLIKTRGQQVTLSCSPISGHRSVSWYQQTPGQGLQFLFEYFSETQRNKGNFPGRFSGRQFSNSRSEMNVSTLELGDSALYLCASSLWDRGSYEQYFGPGTRLTVT.

This clone was detected once. At one end, the junction sequence differs from germline, possibly due to a read error. The J gene is TRBJ2-3, the V gene TRBV7-7; possible D gene TRBD2, 6 bases. The CDR3 consists of 15 residues. Germline V CDR1 and CDR2: SSHAT, FNYEAQ (reference sequence). The CDR3 protein is CASSSLASSTDTQYF. The CDR3 bases are TGTGCTAGCAGCTCTCTAGCGTCCAGCACAGATACGCAGTATTTT. Together with reference TRBV7-7 and TRBJ2-3, the CDR3 gives the full variable domain: GAGVSQSPRYKVTKRGQDVTLRCDPISSHATLYWYQQALGQGPEFLTYFNYEAQPDKSGLPSDRFSAERPEGSISTLTIQRTEQRDSAMYRCASSSLASSTDTQYFGPGTRLTVL.

The V call is TRBV6-5, the J call TRBJ2-7; 8 bases map to TRBD1. CDR1 MNHEY and CDR2 SVGAGI come from the germline V gene. This CDR3 spans 13 amino acids. The V and J ends lost 5 bases and 5 bases, in that order; junction bases with no gene match: 5. The DNA for the CDR3 is TGTGCCAGCAGTCGGACAGGGAGGAACGAGCAGTACTTC. The encoded protein is CASSRTGRNEQYF.

This clone was seen once. CDR3 in DNA: TGTGCCAGCAGCATGACAGGTTACAGCTATGGCTACACCTTC. Protein product: CASSMTGYSYGYTF. The gene calls are TRBV7-8 and TRBJ1-2, with D tentatively TRBD1 (6 bases). The CDR3 has 14 amino acids. Deletions cut 5 bases from V and 4 bases from J, with 14 bases between. CDR1 and CDR2 from the germline V gene are SGHVS and FQNEAQ.

This sequence joins TRBV5-5 and TRBJ2-1, with 10 bases aligning to TRBD2. Trimming cost V 2 bases and J 5 bases; bases outside gene matches: 13. Germline CDR1 and CDR2: SGHKS and YYEKEE (reference sequence). The length of the CDR3 is 18 residues. The CDR3 nucleotides read TGTGCCAGCAGCTTCCGGAGCGGGGGGGCGATGGTCAACAATGAGCAGTTCTTC. Translation: CASSFRSGGAMVNNEQFF.

The chain recombines TRBV2 with TRBJ2-1, with D unresolved. The V and J ends lost 4 bases and 1 base respectively, with 8 bases between them. The CDR3 covers 14 residues. The germline gives CDR1 SNHLY, CDR2 FYNNEI. The CDR3 coding sequence is TGTGCCAGCAGTGTAAAACAGTCCTACAATGAGCAGTTCTTC. This encodes CASSVKQSYNEQFF.

The chain uses TRBV27 and TRBJ2-7, with D maybe TRBD2 (6 bases). The V end lost 6 bases, the J end lost 6 bases, and 12 bases lay between the germline ends. This CDR3 has 12 residues. CDR1 and CDR2 from the germline V gene are MNHEY and SMNVEV (reference sequence). CDR3 in DNA: TGTGCCAGCAGGCCGGGACTTGGCGAGCAGTACTTC. Protein: CASRPGLGEQYF.

In DNA form, the CDR3 reads TGTGCCAGCAGCTTAGCCGGACAGGGAGACACTGAAGCTTTCTTT. It yields the protein CASSLAGQGDTEAFF. The rearrangement links TRBV13 to TRBJ1-1, with 8 bases matching TRBD1. The CDR3 loop spans 15 amino acids. Trimming took 1 base from V and 3 from J; bases not matched to a gene: 4. Germline CDR1 PRHDT, CDR2 FYEKMQ (reference sequence). Based on the CDR3 plus reference TRBV13 and TRBJ1-1, the full variable domain is AAGVIQSPRHLIKEKRETATLKCYPIPRHDTVYWYQQGPGQDPQFLISFYEKMQSDKGSIPDRFSAQQFSDYHSELNMSSLELGDSALYFCASSLAGQGDTEAFFGQGTRLTVV.

The rearrangement uses TRBV2 and TRBJ2-7, with 8 bases fitting TRBD1. This CDR3 is built from 15 residues. Looked up from germline, CDR1 is SNHLY and CDR2 is FYNNEI. The V gene end was trimmed by 2 bases and the J gene end by 3 bases; junction bases not matched to a gene: 6. The CDR3 is CASSERGGQVYEQYF. CDR3 DNA sequence: TGTGCCAGCAGTGAAAGAGGGGGACAGGTCTACGAGCAGTACTTC.

V gene TRBV12-5 combines with J gene TRBJ2-7; D is uncertain. V dropped 5 bases and J dropped 4 bases, with 9 bases sitting between them. The length of the CDR3 is 12 residues. Germline V gene lookup returns CDR1 LGHNT and CDR2 FRNRAP. The CDR3 here is CASGHDKYEQYF. Written as DNA, the CDR3 is TGTGCTAGTGGTCACGACAAGTACGAGCAGTACTTC.